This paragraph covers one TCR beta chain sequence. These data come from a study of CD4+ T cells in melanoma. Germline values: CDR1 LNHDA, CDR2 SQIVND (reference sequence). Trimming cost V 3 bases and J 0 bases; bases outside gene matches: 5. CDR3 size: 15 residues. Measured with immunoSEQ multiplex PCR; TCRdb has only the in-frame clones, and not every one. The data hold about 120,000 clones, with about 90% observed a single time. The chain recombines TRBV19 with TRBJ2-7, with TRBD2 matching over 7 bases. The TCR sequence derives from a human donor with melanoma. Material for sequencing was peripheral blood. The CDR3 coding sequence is TGTGCCAGTAGTATGGACGGGGGGATCTCCTACGAGCAGTACTTC. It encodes CASSMDGGISYEQYF.